This record concerns one TCR beta chain sequence. Antigen: not known. Deep level was the assay's run setting. Clones were sequenced by immunoSEQ multiplex PCR, and TCRdb holds only the in-frame ones, with some missing. The data hold roughly 1 million clones, with under 80% observed a single time. The sample is drawn from a study of shared clonotypes between healthy human individuals. Whole-study results and caveats: Generally, naive subsets came out with larger estimated richness than memory subsets.

This clonotype was sampled from a man younger than 35 in good health. Sample: memory CD4+ T cells sorted from blood. Subset indicated: CD45RA-negative fraction.

The CDR3, as DNA: TGTGCCAGCAGCTGGGACAGGGCCTATGGCTACACCTTC. Protein: CASSWDRAYGYTF. V gene TRBV27 combines with J gene TRBJ1-2, with 9 nucleotides matching TRBD1. V lost 6 bases and J lost 4; bases outside the gene matches: 3. Germline lookup yields CDR1 MNHEY and CDR2 SMNVEV (reference sequence). The CDR3 is 13 amino acids.